The 19 T cell receptor beta chains below all came from one sample that was sequenced in a study of cytomegalovirus exposure and HLA in healthy donors. PCR used 60 Vbeta primers and 13 Jbeta primers. This table comes from immunoSEQ multiplex PCR, and its TCRdb copy is limited to in-frame clones, with some not included. The sample consists of some 120,000 clones, roughly 73% of them appearing once. Sequenced material: PBMCs. The origin of the receptors is a woman younger than 45 in good health and CMV-seronegative.

The table lists this clone with a few counts. The chain couples TRBV29-1 to TRBJ1-2; 9 nucleotides match TRBD1. V was clipped by 7 bases and J by 0 bases; unmatched bases: 6. This CDR3 comprises 14 residues. Germline CDR1 is SQVTM and CDR2 is ANQGSEA. The CDR3 nucleotides read TGCAGCGCCGGCGGGACAGGGTCTAACTATGGCTACACCTTC. It specifies CSAGGTGSNYGYTF.

Only a few counts were recorded for this clone. This chain joins TRBV11-2 and TRBJ1-1, with a tentative D call TRBD1 (5 bases). V gave up 3 bases and J gave up 3 bases, with 8 bases separating them. This CDR3 spans 13 amino acids. The V gene's germline CDR1 is SGHAT and CDR2 FQNNGV. For the CDR3, the DNA is TGTGCCAGCAGCTTCGGAGGGGACACTGAAGCTTTCTTT. Amino acid sequence: CASSFGGDTEAFF.

This clone was detected a few times. The chain links TRBV6-1 to TRBJ2-7; 8 bases line up with TRBD2. The CDR3 sequence is 14 residues long. J lost 1 base, V lost 6 bases, and 5 bases had no gene match. Germline CDR1 reads MNHNS; CDR2 reads SASEGT. The CDR3 protein is CASSGTGGSYEQYF. The CDR3 region has the DNA TGTGCCAGCAGCGGAACGGGAGGGTCCTACGAGCAGTACTTC.

The V gene is TRBV7-9, the J gene TRBJ2-3; the D gene is possibly TRBD1 (5 bases). The germline V and J ends were trimmed by 5 bases and 0 bases, with 12 bases remaining between them. Germline loops: CDR1 SEHNR, CDR2 FQNEAQ (reference sequence). The CDR3 covers 15 residues. In DNA form, the CDR3 reads TGTGCCAGCAGCGTTCAGGGTTCTAGCACAGATACGCAGTATTTT. Translated, it gives CASSVQGSSTDTQYF.

The chain joins TRBV20-1 to TRBJ2-5; D call uncertain. V gave up 6 bases and J gave up 4 bases, with 6 bases separating them. The germline gives CDR1 DFQATT, CDR2 SNEGSKA (reference sequence). The CDR3 is 10 amino acids. CDR3 loop: CSALLETQYF. As DNA, the CDR3 is TGCAGTGCCCTACTAGAGACCCAGTACTTC.

This clone was found once. The chain carries TRBV30 and TRBJ2-7, with TRBD1 as a possible D gene (6 bases). V was cut by 8 bases and J by 3 bases, with 11 bases left in between. CDR1 is GTSNPN and CDR2 is SVGIG in the germline V gene (reference sequence). This CDR3 contains 11 residues. The CDR3 here is CATGFVYEQYF. The CDR3 nucleotides are TGTGCCACAGGGTTTGTCTACGAGCAGTACTTC.

CDR3 sequence (DNA): TGCGCCAACAGTGGGGCAGTAAACACCGGGGAGCTGTTTTTT. This translates into CANSGAVNTGELFF. V gene TRBV5-1 combines with J gene TRBJ2-2; perhaps TRBD1 as D (5 bases). CDR1 is SGHRS and CDR2 is YFSETQ in the germline V gene. This CDR3 is built from 14 residues. The V end was cut by 9 bases, the J end by 2 bases, with 14 bases between.

In this sample, this clone turned up a few times. The J gene is TRBJ1-3, the V gene TRBV5-1; possibly TRBD1 for D (6 bases). The CDR3 sequence is 15 residues long. CDR1 SGHRS and CDR2 YFSETQ come from the germline V gene. V lost 7 bases and J lost 0, with 14 bases in between. The CDR3 nucleotides read TGCGCCAGCTCAAACAGGGAAAGCTCTGGAAACACCATATATTTT. It is translated as CASSNRESSGNTIYF.

This clone was seen a handful of times. This chain uses TRBV9 with TRBJ2-2; TRBD1 might be the D (6 bases). The CDR3 consists of 15 residues. Trimming removed 3 bases from V and 2 bases from J, with 11 bases in between. The germline V gene encodes CDR1 SGDLS and CDR2 YYNGEE. Written as DNA, the CDR3 is TGTGCCAGCAGCGGACCACAGGGTAACACCGGGGAGCTGTTTTTT. Translated: CASSGPQGNTGELFF.

The chain employs TRBV6-6 and TRBJ2-7; perhaps TRBD2 as D (5 bases). Germline values: CDR1 MNHNY, CDR2 SVGAGI (reference sequence). The CDR3 loop spans 13 amino acids. V lost 2 bases to trimming and J lost 6 bases, with 11 bases between them. The CDR3 DNA reads TGTGCCAGCAGTTACGGAGGTCTTCCCGAGCAGTACTTC. It translates to CASSYGGLPEQYF.

A note on this clone: The junction departs from the called germline gene at one end, perhaps through a read error. The chain combines TRBV27 with TRBJ2-1, with 12 bases aligning to TRBD2. This CDR3 is 17 amino acids long. Germline CDR1 reads MNHEY; CDR2 reads SMNVEV (reference sequence). The CDR3 DNA reads as TGTGCCAGCAGTCCCTGGACTAGCGGGACCTCCCACAATGAGCAGTTCTTC. Its translation: CASSPWTSGTSHNEQFF.

This clone was detected a few times. The rearrangement joins TRBV4-2 to TRBJ2-3; TRBD2 agrees at 10 bases. V gave up 4 bases and J gave up 1 base; unmatched junction bases: 2. Germline V gives CDR1 LGHNA, CDR2 YNFKEQ. The CDR3 sequence is 15 residues long. This chain's CDR3 is CASSPGTSGTDTQYF. In nucleotides, the CDR3 is TGTGCCAGCAGCCCCGGGACTAGCGGCACAGATACGCAGTATTTT.

CDR3 nucleotides: TGTGCCAGCACCTCAAAGACAGGGGCCGGATATGGCTACACCTTC. Its protein is CASTSKTGAGYGYTF. This rearrangement joins TRBV6-5 to TRBJ1-2, with 8 positions matching TRBD1. This CDR3 is built from 15 residues. V lost 7 bases to trimming and J lost 5 bases; unmatched junction nucleotides: 12. The germline V gene has CDR1 MNHEY and CDR2 SVGAGI.

J is TRBJ1-1 and V is TRBV18; the match to TRBD1 covers 7 bases. CDR3 size: 15 residues. CDR1 KGHSH and CDR2 LQKENI come from the germline V gene. V lost 3 bases, J lost 7 bases, and 11 bases stayed unmatched. The CDR3 here is CASSPGQSTFNEAFF. The DNA for the CDR3 is TGTGCCAGCTCACCGGGACAGAGCACGTTTAATGAAGCTTTCTTT.

The rearrangement uses TRBV18 and TRBJ2-1; the match to TRBD1 covers 9 bases. The CDR3 is made up of 16 amino acids. Germline CDR1 reads KGHSH; CDR2 reads LQKENI. The trim removed 0 bases at V and 6 bases at J, leaving 6 bases unmatched. Here the CDR3 DNA reads TGTGCCAGCTCACCACCATTACAGGGGGCGGGCAATGAGCAGTTCTTC. It yields the protein CASSPPLQGAGNEQFF.

The chain combines TRBV4-1 with TRBJ2-5; D call uncertain. In germline, CDR1 is MGHRA, CDR2 YSYEKL. V lost 4 bases and J lost 1, with 10 bases in between. This CDR3 has 14 amino acids. CDR3 DNA: TGCGCCAGCAGCCTGGGCATTGCCCAAGAGACCCAGTACTTC. It specifies CASSLGIAQETQYF.

This rearrangement joins TRBV25-1 to TRBJ1-2, with 12 bases matching TRBD1. Germline V gives CDR1 MGHDK, CDR2 SYGVNS. CDR3 length equals 18 residues. V shed 5 bases, J shed 2 bases, and the junction held 12 bases outside the gene matches. CDR3 nucleotide sequence: TGTGCCAGCAGTCCCCCCTTGGGGACAGGGGGCTCAAACTATGGCTACACCTTC. Residues: CASSPPLGTGGSNYGYTF.

This chain connects TRBV19 to TRBJ1-1; unclear D gene. The CDR3 extends over 14 amino acids. The germline gives CDR1 LNHDA, CDR2 SQIVND (reference sequence). The ends were cut back, 8 bases at V and 6 bases at J, with 19 bases in the middle. CDR3 sequence: CASSPLSEAPEAFF. The CDR3, as DNA: TGTGCCAGTTCCCCCCTATCCGAGGCCCCTGAAGCTTTCTTT.

V gene TRBV6-5 combines with J gene TRBJ2-2, with 8 bases that match TRBD2. V lost 2 bases to trimming and J lost 0 bases; unmatched junction nucleotides: 2. Germline CDR1 MNHEY, CDR2 SVGAGI. This CDR3 has 16 amino acids. The DNA for the CDR3 is TGTGCCAGCAGTTACGCGGGGGGCTCGAACACCGGGGAGCTGTTTTTT. Protein: CASSYAGGSNTGELFF.